This TCR beta chain appears in the sequencing data of a study of Ad26.COV2.S vaccination and SARS-CoV-2 variants. Whole-study context: In the study, Ad26.COV2.S was injected intramuscularly once, or twice 56 days apart.

The CDR3 spans 15 residues. Germline V gene data show CDR1 as WNHNN and CDR2 as SYGVQD (reference sequence). V was pared by 7 bases and J by 3 bases, with 7 bases of the junction left unmatched. Study results and caveats: Placebo recipients trailed vaccine recipients in spike-specific TCR breadth. Analyses of TCR breadth and depth may have underestimated total T cell responses.

Treatment given: roughly 20 received Ad26.COV2.S at low or high dose, single or two shots; 5 received placebo; per-sample allocation not given. On day 63 after the first injection, vaccine and placebo recipients gave samples. Vaccination used an Ad26 vector expressing Wuhan-strain SARS-CoV-2 spike. With regard to this clone: Its antigen is undetermined.

Sequenced by immunoSEQ multiplex PCR; TCRdb stores in-frame clones only, minus some. Here the sample spans about 400,000 clones, 89% being singletons. The sequences come from peripheral blood, collected in a trial of Ad26.COV2.S vaccine versus placebo. The V call is TRBV10-1, the J call TRBJ2-7; 12 positions match TRBD2. The sequence was obtained from a person between 18 and 65 years old who received the Ad26.COV2.S COVID-19 vaccine or a placebo. The CDR3 here is CASIHGLAGCYEQYF. In DNA, the CDR3 is TGCGCCAGCATTCATGGACTAGCGGGGTGCTACGAGCAGTACTTC.